This TCR beta chain came from a study of Graves' ophthalmopathy and Graves' hyperthyroidism. Background on the study: Where ophthalmopathy was absent within 18 months of follow-up, hyperthyroidism was stable.

Orbital computed tomography, together with clinical symptoms, serum thyroxine, TRAb and thyroid ultrasound, was used for diagnosis. Amplification of TCR beta CDR3 regions used RNA transcripts. RT-PCR with HTBI primers came first, then second-round multiplex PCR. TCRdb ran MiXCR on the multiplex PCR reads and lists one entry per CDR3 protein. The data hold over a million distinct CDR3 sequences, with 35% to 40% observed a single time. Per germline, CDR1 DFQATT and CDR2 SNEGSKA (reference sequence). The V and J ends lost 2 bases and 4 bases, in that order; junction bases with no gene match: 12. This CDR3 has 17 residues. Concerning this clonotype: Antigen unknown.

General observations from the study: Detection in blood was also observed for most expanded thyroid clonotypes above 0.001 frequency.

The clonotype comes from an adult man with Graves' hyperthyroidism. Sequencing used peripheral blood or thyroid tissue (not recorded which). The genes are TRBV20-1 and TRBJ2-5, with 11 bases matching TRBD2. Here the CDR3 reads CSARSPRLAGWRETQYF. CDR3 in DNA: TGCAGTGCTAGATCCCCGAGACTAGCGGGGTGGAGAGAGACCCAGTACTTC.